These 23 T cell receptor beta chains were all obtained from the same sample, sequenced in a study of blood T cell repertoires in COVID-19. Sequencing used immunoSEQ multiplex PCR; TCRdb keeps in-frame clones, though not all of them. This table holds 430,000 or so clones, about 87% found once. The sample comprised peripheral blood. The receptors derive from a young man with COVID-19, enrolled during active disease.

V and J are TRBV18 and TRBJ2-1; TRBD1 matches at 7 bases. Germline lookup yields CDR1 KGHSH and CDR2 LQKENI. The CDR3 runs to 16 residues. V gave up 1 base and J gave up 3 bases; unmatched junction bases: 6. The CDR3 protein is CASSPLGRGSYNEQFF. DNA of the CDR3: TGTGCCAGCTCACCACTCGGCAGGGGGAGCTACAATGAGCAGTTCTTC.

This clone was seen once. This rearrangement joins TRBV3-1 (or the pseudogene TRBV3-2) to TRBJ2-1; TRBD2 might be the D (5 bases). CDR3 length: 16 amino acids. Germline values: CDR1 LGHDT, CDR2 YNNKEL (reference sequence). V lost 4 bases to trimming and J lost 0 bases, with 13 bases between them. The CDR3 coding sequence is TGTGCCAGCAGCCCCCGGACTGGGAACTCCTACAATGAGCAGTTCTTC. The encoded protein is CASSPRTGNSYNEQFF.

The chain couples TRBV7-2 to TRBJ1-1; maybe TRBD1 (6 bases). This CDR3 is 17 amino acids long. CDR1 is SGHTA and CDR2 is FQGNSA in the germline V gene. V lost 1 base, J lost 2 bases, and 17 bases lay in between. This CDR3 reads CASSLDFYRGANTEAFF. CDR3 in DNA: TGTGCCAGCAGCTTAGATTTCTATCGGGGGGCCAACACTGAAGCTTTCTTT.

The V call is TRBV24-1, the J call TRBJ2-5; 9 nucleotides match TRBD1. Unmatched junction bases numbered 6, after V lost 3 bases and J lost 5 bases. This CDR3 is 15 amino acids long. Per the germline V gene, CDR1 is KGHDR and CDR2 is SFDVKD. The CDR3 loop is CATSDAGTGKETQYF. The CDR3 DNA reads as TGTGCCACCAGTGATGCCGGGACAGGGAAGGAGACCCAGTACTTC.

The chain combines TRBV30 with TRBJ2-2, with TRBD1 identical over 7 bases. V was pared by 2 bases and J by 6 bases, with 9 bases of the junction left unmatched. The CDR3 runs to 15 residues. Germline CDR1 reads GTSNPN; CDR2 reads SVGIG (reference sequence). This chain's CDR3 is CAWSRTYRGSGELFF. The CDR3 DNA sequence: TGTGCCTGGAGTCGAACATACAGGGGATCCGGGGAGCTGTTTTTT.

The rearrangement uses TRBV3-1 (or the pseudogene TRBV3-2) and TRBJ2-3; 8 bases agree with TRBD2. Germline V lookup: CDR1 LGHDT, CDR2 YNNKEL (reference sequence). Germline trimming cut 1 base from V and 1 base from J; bases unmatched to any gene: 10. This CDR3 comprises 18 residues. Written as DNA, the CDR3 is TGTGCCAGCAGCCAAGGCGGAAGCGGGGGCCTCGGCACAGATACGCAGTATTTT. Its translation is CASSQGGSGGLGTDTQYF.

This clone came up a few times. The chain combines TRBV30 with TRBJ2-7, with D hard to call. The V gene lost 0 bases and the J gene lost 3 bases, with 9 bases spanning the gap. The CDR3 is 13 residues long. CDR1 GTSNPN and CDR2 SVGIG come from the germline V gene (reference sequence). The CDR3 protein is CAWSVNSNYEQYF. The CDR3 DNA reads TGTGCCTGGAGTGTTAACTCAAACTACGAGCAGTACTTC.

This clone was seen a handful of times. The chain carries TRBV4-1 and TRBJ1-1; perhaps TRBD1 as D (6 bases). CDR1 MGHRA and CDR2 YSYEKL come from the germline V gene. Trimming took 2 bases from V and 4 from J, leaving 14 bases between them. CDR3 length: 15 amino acids. The CDR3 loop is CASSQIRGASTEAFF. As DNA, the CDR3 is TGCGCCAGCAGCCAAATACGGGGGGCAAGCACTGAAGCTTTCTTT.

V and J are TRBV19 and TRBJ1-2; 9 bases are a match to TRBD1. V was clipped by 7 bases and J by 6 bases; unmatched bases: 6. CDR1 and CDR2 (germline): LNHDA, SQIVND (reference sequence). CDR3 size: 13 residues. CDR3: CASMGQGVNGYTF. The CDR3 DNA reads TGTGCCAGTATGGGACAGGGTGTGAATGGCTACACCTTC.

The genes are TRBV24-1 and TRBJ1-2; maybe TRBD1 (6 bases). Germline V gene sequence: CDR1 KGHDR, CDR2 SFDVKD. The CDR3 is 14 amino acids. Between the trimmed V and J ends, which lost 4 bases and 8 bases, there was a span of 16 bases. The CDR3 DNA is TGTGCCACCAGTGACCAGGACAGTATTGAAGGCTACACCTTC. Translating it yields CATSDQDSIEGYTF.

The chain has TRBV2 and TRBJ1-2; tentatively, D is TRBD1 (5 bases). Looked up from germline, CDR1 is SNHLY and CDR2 is FYNNEI. With 3 bases removed from V and 5 bases from J, the gap between germline ends came to 13 bases. CDR3 length equals 14 residues. Written as DNA, the CDR3 is TGTGCCAGCAGTGAGACACCACAGGTGTATGGCTACACCTTC. Translating gives CASSETPQVYGYTF. The full variable domain, completed using reference TRBV2 and TRBJ1-2, is EPEVTQTPSHQVTQMGQEVILRCVPISNHLYFYWYRQILGQKVEFLVSFYNNEISEKSEIFDDQFSVERPDGSNFTLKIRSTKLEDSAMYFCASSETPQVYGYTFGSGTRLTVV.

The V call is TRBV11-3, the J call TRBJ2-2; 9 bases agree with TRBD2. The V gene's germline CDR1 is SGHNT and CDR2 YENEEA. CDR3 length: 17 residues. V gave up 1 base and J gave up 3 bases; unmatched junction bases: 6. In DNA, the CDR3 is TGTGCCAGCAGCTTAGCCAGCGGGGGGACGTACACCGGGGAGCTGTTTTTT. This encodes CASSLASGGTYTGELFF.

This clone was recorded only once. V gene TRBV25-1 combines with J gene TRBJ1-1; 7 bases map to TRBD1. There are 11 residues in the CDR3. The germline V gene has CDR1 MGHDK and CDR2 SYGVNS. Germline trimming cut 11 bases from V and 4 bases from J; bases unmatched to any gene: 4. CDR3 in DNA: TGTGCCGCCAGGGGGTCCACTGAAGCTTTCTTT. Its translation: CAARGSTEAFF.

V is TRBV18 and J is TRBJ1-1; D uncertain. Germline V gives CDR1 KGHSH, CDR2 LQKENI. Deletions cut 0 bases from V and 1 base from J, with 6 bases between. The CDR3 has 14 residues. This chain's CDR3 is CASSPPHQNTEAFF. The CDR3 nucleotides read TGTGCCAGCTCACCACCACACCAGAACACTGAAGCTTTCTTT.

This chain connects TRBV5-1 to TRBJ2-7, with D possibly matching TRBD2 (5 bases). The V end was cut by 4 bases, the J end by 3 bases, with 11 bases between. CDR3 length equals 13 residues. Germline values: CDR1 SGHRS, CDR2 YFSETQ. For the CDR3, the DNA is TGCGCCAGCAGCGCGGGCCCAGACTACGAGCAGTACTTC. This codes for CASSAGPDYEQYF. Full variable domain (remainder filled in from reference TRBV5-1 and TRBJ2-7): KAGVTQTPRYLIKTRGQQVTLSCSPISGHRSVSWYQQTPGQGLQFLFEYFSETQRNKGNFPGRFSGRQFSNSRSEMNVSTLELGDSALYLCASSAGPDYEQYFGPGTRLTVT.

This chain links TRBV7-7 with TRBJ2-1, with 9 bases identical to TRBD1. Germline V CDR1 and CDR2: SSHAT, FNYEAQ (reference sequence). The trim removed 5 bases at V and 7 bases at J, leaving 12 bases unmatched. This CDR3 contains 16 residues. The CDR3 DNA sequence: TGTGCCAGCAGCCGAATACAGGGGGCTTCGGAGAATGAGCAGTTCTTC. Translated, it gives CASSRIQGASENEQFF.

The V call is TRBV5-6, the J call TRBJ1-2; no reliable D call. The CDR3 is 15 amino acids. Germline V lookup: CDR1 SGHDT, CDR2 YYEEEE. The ends were cut back, 0 bases at V and 2 bases at J, with 11 bases in the middle. CDR3 protein: CASSLETGFNYGYTF. The CDR3 coding sequence is TGTGCCAGCAGCTTGGAAACCGGGTTCAACTATGGCTACACCTTC.

The chain recombines TRBV7-9 with TRBJ2-7; 7 bases align to TRBD2. Looked up from germline, CDR1 is SEHNR and CDR2 is FQNEAQ (reference sequence). This CDR3 region has 15 residues. Trimming at V came to 2 bases and at J to 3 bases, leaving 7 bases not matched to a gene. CDR3 sequence (DNA): TGTGCCAGCAGCTTAAGCCGGGACTACAACTACGAGCAGTACTTC. Protein: CASSLSRDYNYEQYF.

CDR3 residues: CASSLGTKYQETQYF. The CDR3 DNA reads TGCGCCAGCAGCTTGGGGACTAAGTACCAAGAGACCCAGTACTTC. The chain carries TRBV5-1 and TRBJ2-5; possible D gene TRBD2, 6 bases. The CDR3 is 15 amino acids. The V gene lost 0 bases and the J gene lost 0 bases, with 9 bases spanning the gap. Germline CDR1 and CDR2: SGHRS and YFSETQ.

The chain employs TRBV7-8 and TRBJ2-2; D is undetermined. The CDR3 sequence is 16 residues long. Germline-derived CDR1 and CDR2 are SGHVS and FQNEAQ. V was shortened by 4 bases and J by 2 bases, with 14 bases between the two germline ends. The CDR3 DNA is TGTGCCAGCAGCTCCCCCAAAGGAGTTAACACCGGGGAGCTGTTTTTT. Residues: CASSSPKGVNTGELFF.

The chain joins TRBV7-2 to TRBJ2-7, with D hard to call. This CDR3 comprises 15 residues. Germline V gene lookup returns CDR1 SGHTA and CDR2 FQGNSA. V lost 2 bases, J lost 2 bases, and 13 bases lay in between. CDR3 coding DNA: TGTGCCAGCAGCTTATATCCCGACGGAGCCTACGAGCAGTACTTC. It yields the protein CASSLYPDGAYEQYF. Based on the CDR3 plus reference TRBV7-2 and TRBJ2-7, the full variable domain is GAGVSQSPSNKVTEKGKDVELRCDPISGHTALYWYRQSLGQGLEFLIYFQGNSAPDKSGLPSDRFSAERTGGSVSTLTIQRTQQEDSAVYLCASSLYPDGAYEQYFGPGTRLTVT.

The rearrangement uses TRBV7-9 and TRBJ2-1; a possible D gene is TRBD2 (5 bases). The CDR3 sequence is 14 residues long. V lost 6 bases to trimming and J lost 1 base, with 10 bases between them. Germline values: CDR1 SEHNR, CDR2 FQNEAQ (reference sequence). CDR3 residues: CASRPPGSYNEQFF. The CDR3, as DNA: TGTGCCAGCAGACCCCCGGGGTCCTACAATGAGCAGTTCTTC.

The CDR3 region is CASSDTLQDEKLFF. Here the CDR3 DNA reads TGTGCCAGCAGTGACACGCTTCAGGATGAAAAACTGTTTTTT. This chain links TRBV6-1 with TRBJ1-4; no definite D call. Germline V gene sequence: CDR1 MNHNS, CDR2 SASEGT. The CDR3 is 14 amino acids. V lost 3 bases and J 6 bases, leaving 11 bases between the germline ends.